These 20 T cell receptor beta chains came from one sample sequenced in a study of human T cells and chemical hapten exposure (dated by TCRdb to about 2021). The sample's time point label, decoded: patch test 1, 2 weeks after DPC sensitization. Explained via the paper, the treatment or condition label denotes: therapeutic diphenylcyclopropenone sensitization with weekly scalp DPC. Library generation was performed with RACE. The sequencing machine was a NextSeq 500. TCRdb itself trimmed the public reads at Q25 with fastp, ran MiXCR and retained productive beta chains. When rows share a CDR3 protein, they turn into one entry using the most common DNA and genes. The sample table shows some 170,000 distinct CDR3 sequences, and about a fifth are seen once. The ten biggest clones cover under 8.5% of the sample. The specimen comprised whole blood, sampled in connection with sensitization to the hapten diphenylcyclopropenone (DPC). Receptor source: a woman aged 45 to 65 with alopecia areata. Some clones in this sample may be carry-over from other donors' samples.

V is TRBV29-1 and J is TRBJ1-1, with D possibly matching TRBD1 (6 bases). Germline assignment: CDR1 SQVTM and CDR2 ANQGSEA. V was clipped by 5 bases and J by 0 bases, with 10 bases between them. The CDR3 sequence is 13 residues long. The CDR3: CSVQGIMNTEAFF. The CDR3 nucleotides read TGCAGCGTTCAGGGGATCATGAACACTGAAGCTTTCTTT.

This clonotype was seen only a few times. V and J are TRBV20-1 and TRBJ2-2; D unresolved. The germline CDR1 and CDR2 sequences are DFQATT and SNEGSKA (reference sequence). The germline V and J ends were trimmed by 3 bases and 6 bases, with 8 bases remaining between them. This CDR3 comprises 12 residues. In DNA, the CDR3 is TGCAGTGCTAGGCGTAGGGCCGGGGAGCTGTTTTTT. Encoded protein: CSARRRAGELFF.

This clonotype was seen ten or more times. V and J are TRBV15 and TRBJ2-7; 8 nucleotides line up with TRBD2. Germline CDR1 is LNHNV and CDR2 is YYDKDF (reference sequence). The junction had 6 bases not matched to a gene; V was cut back by 0 bases and J by 5 bases. The CDR3 covers 15 residues. The CDR3 DNA sequence: TGTGCCACCAGCAGAGATCGGGGGGGTGCCCACGAGCAGTACTTC. Protein: CATSRDRGGAHEQYF. The whole variable domain, remainder taken from reference TRBV15 and TRBJ2-7, is DAMVIQNPRYQVTQFGKPVTLSCSQTLNHNVMYWYQQKSSQAPKLLFHYYDKDFNNEADTPDNFQSRRPNTSFCFLDIRSPGLGDTAMYLCATSRDRGGAHEQYFGPGTRLTVT.

The V gene is TRBV18, the J gene TRBJ2-2; D perhaps matches TRBD2 (6 bases). This CDR3 has 15 amino acids. Germline assignment: CDR1 KGHSH and CDR2 LQKENI. Deletions cut 3 bases from V and 6 bases from J, with 14 bases between. CDR3 protein: CASSPSGERAGELFF. As DNA, the CDR3 is TGTGCCAGCTCACCTTCGGGGGAGAGAGCCGGGGAGCTGTTTTTT.

In this sample, this clonotype turned up a few times. The chain joins TRBV27 to TRBJ1-1; D might be TRBD1 (5 bases). Germline V lookup: CDR1 MNHEY, CDR2 SMNVEV (reference sequence). The CDR3 has 14 amino acids. V lost 5 bases and J lost 1, with 11 bases in between. In DNA, the CDR3 is TGTGCCAGCAGTCCTATAGACAGGAACACTGAAGCTTTCTTT. Its protein product is CASSPIDRNTEAFF.

On this clonotype: A much more abundant neighbour one base away suggests this may be a read error. This chain uses TRBV27 with TRBJ2-1, with D possibly TRBD2 on 5 matching bases. Germline V gene lookup returns CDR1 MNHEY and CDR2 SMNVEV (reference sequence). This CDR3 spans 16 amino acids. The CDR3 sequence is CASSPPRSGKWDDQFF. The CDR3 DNA reads TGTGCCAGCAGCCCGCCTAGAAGCGGCAAGTGGGATGATCAGTTCTTC.

A few counts support this clonotype. This chain joins TRBV20-1 and TRBJ2-5; 8 positions match TRBD1. The CDR3 has 13 residues. Germline V gene lookup returns CDR1 DFQATT and CDR2 SNEGSKA (reference sequence). J gave up 4 bases and V 3 bases, and 4 bases lay outside the gene matches. The CDR3 nucleotides are TGCAGTGCTAGTTCCGGACAGGGAGAGACCCAGTACTTC. This translates into CSASSGQGETQYF.

This clonotype was seen more than once but under ten times. The rearrangement joins TRBV20-1 to TRBJ2-3; D is possibly TRBD2 (5 bases). Trimming stripped 0 bases from V and 3 bases from J, with 10 bases between. The CDR3 has 14 residues. The V gene's germline CDR1 is DFQATT and CDR2 SNEGSKA (reference sequence). The CDR3 region has the DNA TGCAGTGCTAGAGATGGGATAGCGACAGATACGCAGTATTTT. It codes for CSARDGIATDTQYF.

CDR3 amino acids: CATSRDIAGLSTDTQYF. DNA for the CDR3: TGTGCCACCAGCAGAGACATAGCGGGCCTTAGCACAGATACGCAGTATTTT. The rearrangement uses TRBV15 and TRBJ2-3, with 7 bases lining up with TRBD2. The CDR3 covers 17 residues. V was pared by 0 bases and J by 0 bases, with 6 bases of the junction left unmatched. Germline assignment: CDR1 LNHNV and CDR2 YYDKDF (reference sequence).

This clonotype was seen ten or more times. The gene calls are TRBV7-2 and TRBJ2-6; D tentatively fits TRBD1 or TRBD2 (5 bases each). This CDR3 has 17 residues. Trimming took 5 bases from V and 0 from J, leaving 14 bases between them. Germline CDR1 SGHTA, CDR2 FQGNSA. The CDR3 DNA reads TGTGCCAGCAGCATAGGGGACCGCTCCTCTGGGGCCAACGTCCTGACTTTC. Amino acid sequence: CASSIGDRSSGANVLTF. Complete variable domain (other parts from reference TRBV7-2 and TRBJ2-6): GAGVSQSPSNKVTEKGKDVELRCDPISGHTALYWYRQSLGQGLEFLIYFQGNSAPDKSGLPSDRFSAERTGGSVSTLTIQRTQQEDSAVYLCASSIGDRSSGANVLTFGAGSRLTVL.

The chain couples TRBV7-2 to TRBJ1-5, with TRBD1 as a possible D gene (6 bases). CDR3 length equals 17 residues. The germline gives CDR1 SGHTA, CDR2 FQGNSA. With 5 bases removed from V and 10 bases from J, the gap between germline ends came to 27 bases. The CDR3, as DNA: TGTGCCAGCAGCCTCAATCCGGTGTCGACAGGAAATCCCCCCCAGCATTTT. This encodes CASSLNPVSTGNPPQHF.

This clonotype was detected a few times. This rearrangement joins TRBV2 to TRBJ2-2; D might be TRBD2 (5 bases). From germline, CDR1 is SNHLY and CDR2 FYNNEI. V lost 5 bases and J 5 bases, leaving 12 bases between the germline ends. The CDR3 has 14 amino acids. The CDR3 sequence: CASSPSLATGELFF. The CDR3 DNA reads TGTGCCAGCAGTCCGTCTTTAGCGACCGGGGAGCTGTTTTTT.

The sample holds a few counts of this clonotype. This chain links TRBV12-3 or TRBV12-4 with TRBJ1-5, with D unclear. V lost 2 bases, J lost 4 bases, and 6 bases lay in between. The CDR3 covers 13 residues. CDR3 sequence (DNA): TGTGCCAGCAGTTTAATGGAGAATCAGCCCCAGCATTTT. Residues: CASSLMENQPQHF.

As concerns this clonotype: Mismatch with germline at one junction end may stem from a read error. The chain uses TRBV11-2 and TRBJ1-3; D not certain. This CDR3 contains 14 residues. Germline V lookup: CDR1 SGHAT, CDR2 FQNNGV. The CDR3 nucleotides are TGTGCCAGCAGCCTCCGATCCCCGGGAAACACCATAAATTTT. This encodes CASSLRSPGNTINF.

This clonotype was detected a few times. The rearrangement joins TRBV7-6 to TRBJ2-3; the D is unclear. This CDR3 has 12 amino acids. Trimming removed 2 bases at V and 5 bases at J, with 5 bases between. CDR1 and CDR2 from the germline V gene are SGHVS and FNYEAQ. CDR3 region: CASSLWLDTQYF. The CDR3 DNA reads TGTGCCAGCAGCTTATGGTTAGATACGCAGTATTTT.

V gene TRBV6-5 combines with J gene TRBJ2-5; the D is unclear. The CDR3 has 13 amino acids. Looked up from germline, CDR1 is MNHEY and CDR2 is SVGAGI. V was trimmed by 8 bases and J by 4 bases, leaving 14 bases between them. The CDR3 DNA follows: TGTGCCAGCGGCCGTGGGGTTCGAGAGACCCAGTACTTC. Protein product: CASGRGVRETQYF.

The CDR3: CSVEGLGGSGQFF. CDR3 nucleotides: TGCAGCGTTGAAGGTTTGGGAGGGTCCGGGCAGTTCTTC. V and J are TRBV29-1 and TRBJ2-1; 7 nucleotides agree with TRBD2. This CDR3 has 13 amino acids. The ends lost 1 base at V and 12 bases at J; junction bases unmatched: 9. CDR1 SQVTM and CDR2 ANQGSEA come from the germline V gene.

The chain uses TRBV10-3 and TRBJ1-1, with unresolved D. Trimming pared 0 bases from V and 6 bases from J, leaving 17 bases between. This CDR3 is built from 16 residues. Germline V gene lookup returns CDR1 ENHRY and CDR2 SYGVKD. The DNA for the CDR3 is TGTGCCATCAGTGAGTCGAATCCGGGGAGTCTTCCTGAAGCTTTCTTT. It codes for CAISESNPGSLPEAFF.

The chain recombines TRBV14 with TRBJ2-6; D ambiguous. The V gene's germline CDR1 is SGHDN and CDR2 FVKESK. The CDR3 covers 17 residues. V was trimmed by 0 bases and J by 0 bases, leaving 9 bases between them. CDR3 DNA sequence: TGTGCCAGCAGCCAAGATACGCTGGCCTCTGGGGCCAACGTCCTGACTTTC. Translation gives CASSQDTLASGANVLTF.

The rearrangement uses TRBV4-2 and TRBJ1-5, with D tentatively TRBD1 (5 bases). The ends were cut back, 3 bases at V and 6 bases at J, with 12 bases in the middle. The CDR3 covers 14 residues. Germline V gives CDR1 LGHNA, CDR2 YNFKEQ. CDR3 DNA: TGTGCCAGCAGCCAGAAGGGGATGGGTCAGCCCCAGCATTTT. Encoded protein: CASSQKGMGQPQHF.